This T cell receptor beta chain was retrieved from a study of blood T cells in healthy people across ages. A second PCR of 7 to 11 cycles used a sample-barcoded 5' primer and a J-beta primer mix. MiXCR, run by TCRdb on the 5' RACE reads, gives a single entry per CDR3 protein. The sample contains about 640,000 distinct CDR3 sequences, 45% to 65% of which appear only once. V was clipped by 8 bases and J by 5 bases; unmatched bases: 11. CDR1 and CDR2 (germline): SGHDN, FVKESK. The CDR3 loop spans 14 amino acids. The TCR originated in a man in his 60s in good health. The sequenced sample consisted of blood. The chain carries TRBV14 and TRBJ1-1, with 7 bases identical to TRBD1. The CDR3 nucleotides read TGTGCCAGCGCTCCCCATGCAGGGGGGACTGAAGCTTTCTTT. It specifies CASAPHAGGTEAFF.